A single sample is the source of the 21 T cell receptor beta chains below, sequenced in a study of cytomegalovirus exposure and HLA in healthy donors. The PCR used 60 Vbeta and 13 Jbeta primers. Libraries were prepared by immunoSEQ multiplex PCR; TCRdb keeps only in-frame clonotypes and omits some of them. Among 200,000 to 250,000 clones, more than 80% were seen once, and the ten largest hold 2.9%. Sequencing input: PBMCs. These receptors were obtained from a man aged 25 to 40 in good health and CMV-seronegative.

Turning to this clone: The germline gene is not matched at one end of the junction; a read error may be the cause. The chain is built from TRBV7-9 and TRBJ1-1; D is unresolved. Germline V lookup: CDR1 SEHNR, CDR2 FQNEAQ (reference sequence). The CDR3 covers 12 residues. DNA of the CDR3: TGTACCAGCAGCCCAGGACTGGCTGAAGCTTTCTTT. Translated, it gives CTSSPGLAEAFF.

With respect to this clone: The sample contains more than one DNA sequence encoding this CDR3. The rearrangement joins TRBV2 to TRBJ1-5; D is perhaps TRBD1 (6 bases). Germline loops: CDR1 SNHLY, CDR2 FYNNEI. V dropped 2 bases and J dropped 6 bases, with 8 bases sitting between them. The CDR3 loop spans 13 amino acids. CDR3 in amino acids: CASSERGGQPQHF. CDR3 nucleotide sequence: TGTGCCAGCAGTGAAAGAGGGGGTCAGCCCCAGCATTTT.

The CDR3 coding sequence is TGTGCCAGCAGCTACCGGACAGGGGTTGCCACTGAAGCTTTCTTT. Its translation: CASSYRTGVATEAFF. V usage is TRBV7-2 and J usage is TRBJ1-1; 9 positions match TRBD1. In germline, CDR1 is SGHTA, CDR2 FQGNSA. J was trimmed by 4 bases and V by 4 bases; bases with no gene match: 7. The CDR3 is 15 residues long.

There are a few counts of this clone. The rearrangement links TRBV25-1 to TRBJ2-7, with 8 bases matching TRBD1. The CDR3 loop spans 14 amino acids. V trimming: 3 bases; J trimming: 7 bases; junction bases outside the gene matches: 8. CDR1 is MGHDK and CDR2 is SYGVNS in the germline V gene. The CDR3, as DNA: TGTGCCAGCAGTGAGGGACAGGTTCTCGGGGAGCAGTACTTC. This codes for CASSEGQVLGEQYF.

This chain joins TRBV28 and TRBJ2-7, with D unresolved. Germline V CDR1 and CDR2: MDHEN, SYDVKM. V lost 8 bases, J lost 4 bases, and 15 bases lay in between. This CDR3 region has 13 residues. CDR3 nucleotide sequence: TGTGCCAGCCTACCCTCCGATGCGTACGAGCAGTACTTC. Its protein product is CASLPSDAYEQYF.

V usage is TRBV28 and J usage is TRBJ2-3; weak D call: TRBD2 (6 bases). The length of the CDR3 is 14 residues. The germline CDR1 and CDR2 sequences are MDHEN and SYDVKM. V was shortened by 8 bases and J by 0 bases, with 12 bases between the two germline ends. CDR3 sequence: CASGRSASTDTQYF. As DNA, the CDR3 is TGTGCCAGCGGGAGGTCTGCTAGCACAGATACGCAGTATTTT.

The CDR3 bases are TGTGCCAGCAGCAACCCCCGCCCCGGGGTTCCACGGGACTCTCATCCCGAGCAGTACTTC. Translated: CASSNPRPGVPRDSHPEQYF. The chain combines TRBV21-1 with TRBJ2-7; the listed D gene, TRBD2, was not tested against the DNA. TRBV21-1 is deemed a pseudogene. The CDR3 spans 20 residues.

This clone has only a few counts. The chain employs TRBV28 and TRBJ1-2; the D gene is possibly TRBD1 (5 bases). In germline, CDR1 is MDHEN, CDR2 SYDVKM. V was shortened by 1 base and J by 8 bases, with 17 bases between the two germline ends. The length of the CDR3 is 15 residues. The CDR3 is CASSLYRREAWGYTF. DNA of the CDR3: TGTGCCAGCAGTTTATATCGCAGGGAGGCGTGGGGCTACACCTTC.

This clone was seen once. This sequence joins TRBV27 and TRBJ2-7; TRBD1 aligns across 7 bases. The CDR3 is 14 amino acids. J lost 2 bases, V lost 4 bases, and 5 bases had no gene match. Germline loops: CDR1 MNHEY, CDR2 SMNVEV (reference sequence). CDR3 sequence: CASSSSTGTYEQYF. In nucleotides, the CDR3 is TGTGCCAGCAGTTCGTCGACAGGGACCTACGAGCAGTACTTC.

CDR3 in DNA: TGTGCCAGCAGCCGGACTATCGGACAGGGGAGTACAGATACGCAGTATTTT. It codes for CASSRTIGQGSTDTQYF. The gene calls are TRBV4-2 and TRBJ2-3; the match to TRBD1 covers 9 bases. The CDR3 is made up of 17 amino acids. Germline V gene data show CDR1 as LGHNA and CDR2 as YNFKEQ. V shed 4 bases and J 3 bases; nucleotides not matched to a gene: 11.

CDR3 nucleotides: TGTGCCAGCAGTTTGGGACAGGGGCTAGGCTACGAGCAGTACTTC. Protein product: CASSLGQGLGYEQYF. This chain links TRBV6-6 with TRBJ2-5; 10 nucleotides match TRBD1. Judging by the DNA end, TRBJ2-7 fits better; the J call may be wrong. The germline V gene encodes CDR1 MNHNY and CDR2 SVGAGI (reference sequence). The CDR3 loop spans 15 amino acids.

This clone has just a few counts. The chain links TRBV7-9 to TRBJ2-1, with 8 bases identical to TRBD2. The CDR3 is made up of 18 amino acids. CDR1 and CDR2 from the germline V gene are SEHNR and FQNEAQ (reference sequence). V lost 5 bases to trimming and J lost 1 base; unmatched junction nucleotides: 13. The CDR3 region is CASSPRPSGGQSYNEQFF. In DNA form, the CDR3 reads TGTGCCAGCAGCCCTCGGCCGAGCGGGGGACAATCCTACAATGAGCAGTTCTTC.

J is TRBJ1-1 and V is TRBV10-3; a possible D gene is TRBD1 (5 bases). This CDR3 has 15 residues. Germline CDR1 is ENHRY and CDR2 is SYGVKD. V was clipped by 0 bases and J by 0 bases, with 8 bases between them. The CDR3 coding sequence is TGTGCCATCAGTGAGTCGCGGGGGATGAACACTGAAGCTTTCTTT. Residues: CAISESRGMNTEAFF.

The chain combines TRBV10-1 with TRBJ2-5, with TRBD1 as a possible D gene (5 bases). Germline-derived CDR1 and CDR2 are WNHNN and SYGVQD (reference sequence). The CDR3 covers 11 residues. Between the trimmed V and J ends, which lost 10 bases and 1 base, there was a span of 7 bases. The CDR3 nucleotides read TGCGCCATCCAGGGCCAAGAGACCCAGTACTTC. It is translated as CAIQGQETQYF.

The chain is built from TRBV5-6 and TRBJ1-2, with D maybe TRBD1 (6 bases). With 1 base removed from V and 6 bases from J, the gap between germline ends came to 13 bases. The V gene's germline CDR1 is SGHDT and CDR2 YYEEEE. The CDR3 is made up of 14 amino acids. Here the CDR3 DNA reads TGTGCCAGCAGCTTGAGTGGGGGCTCGAATGGCTACACCTTC. Translation gives CASSLSGGSNGYTF.

The J gene is TRBJ1-2, the V gene TRBV28; unclear D gene. V lost 4 bases and J lost 8, with 20 bases in between. Germline values: CDR1 MDHEN, CDR2 SYDVKM. The CDR3 runs 15 residues. The CDR3 sequence is CASSSLRGGSQGYTF. CDR3 DNA sequence: TGTGCCAGCAGTTCCCTCCGGGGAGGGAGTCAGGGCTACACCTTC.

The chain carries TRBV18 and TRBJ2-5, with TRBD1 identical over 9 bases. Trimming cost V 3 bases and J 4 bases; bases outside gene matches: 6. Germline CDR1 and CDR2: KGHSH and LQKENI. The CDR3 is made up of 15 amino acids. CDR3 loop: CASSPTGGERETQYF. CDR3 in DNA: TGTGCCAGCTCACCTACAGGGGGCGAGAGAGAGACCCAGTACTTC.

This clone was picked up a small number of times. The V and J genes are TRBV18 and TRBJ2-4, with D possibly matching TRBD2 (6 bases). Trimming stripped 0 bases from V and 1 base from J, with 13 bases between. Germline loops: CDR1 KGHSH, CDR2 LQKENI. This CDR3 has 17 residues. The CDR3 spells CASSPPRLGSAKNIQYF. In nucleotides, the CDR3 is TGTGCCAGCTCACCACCTCGACTAGGCTCGGCCAAAAACATTCAGTACTTC.

The count of this clone is one. This chain uses TRBV5-5 with TRBJ2-1; D may be TRBD1 (5 bases). Deletions cut 3 bases from V and 8 bases from J, with 18 bases between. This CDR3 is 15 amino acids long. Germline CDR1 reads SGHKS; CDR2 reads YYEKEE (reference sequence). CDR3 region: CASSSRQVARDEQFF. The CDR3 DNA reads TGTGCCAGCAGCTCGCGGCAGGTGGCCAGGGATGAGCAGTTCTTC.

This sequence joins TRBV5-1 and TRBJ1-5; unclear D gene. The CDR3 length is 13 residues. V was clipped by 0 bases and J by 4 bases, with 5 bases between them. Germline assignment: CDR1 SGHRS and CDR2 YFSETQ. DNA of the CDR3: TGCGCCAGCAGCTTGGCCTTGAATCAGCCCCAGCATTTT. Residues: CASSLALNQPQHF.

CDR3 sequence: CSVGGQGAFGQYF. For the CDR3, the DNA is TGCAGCGTTGGGGGACAGGGGGCCTTTGGGCAGTACTTC. The chain is built from TRBV29-1 and TRBJ2-5, with 12 bases lining up with TRBD1. Germline V gene lookup returns CDR1 SQVTM and CDR2 ANQGSEA. The V segment lost 4 bases and the J segment 11 bases; nucleotides outside the gene matches: 8. The CDR3 spans 13 residues.